This T cell receptor beta chain derives from a study of blood T cell repertoires in COVID-19. In the study overall: The samples span acute and convalescent COVID-19 from the United States, Italy and Spain. From T cells, B-cell-depleted T cells, or PBMCs came the material, which was cDNA or gDNA.

Germline-derived CDR1 and CDR2 are MNHEY and SVGAGI. Trimming took off 0 bases at V and 0 bases at J, with 9 bases between the two ends. This CDR3 region has 16 residues. Original methodology: Scientists estimated how many nucleated cells there were by amplifying reference gene primers. Sequencing used immunoSEQ multiplex PCR; TCRdb keeps in-frame clones, though not all of them. The V and J calls and clone size are taken from that table; D and trimming were inferred from the DNA. The table includes hundreds of thousands of clones, approximately 90% detected once. The sequencing sample was made of peripheral blood. This receptor was taken from a man aged 18 to 29 with active or convalescent COVID-19. The chain is built from TRBV6-5 and TRBJ1-3; D unresolved. CDR3 sequence reads: CASSYSPASSGNTIYF. CDR3 bases: TGTGCCAGCAGTTACTCTCCCGCCAGCTCTGGAAACACCATATATTTT.